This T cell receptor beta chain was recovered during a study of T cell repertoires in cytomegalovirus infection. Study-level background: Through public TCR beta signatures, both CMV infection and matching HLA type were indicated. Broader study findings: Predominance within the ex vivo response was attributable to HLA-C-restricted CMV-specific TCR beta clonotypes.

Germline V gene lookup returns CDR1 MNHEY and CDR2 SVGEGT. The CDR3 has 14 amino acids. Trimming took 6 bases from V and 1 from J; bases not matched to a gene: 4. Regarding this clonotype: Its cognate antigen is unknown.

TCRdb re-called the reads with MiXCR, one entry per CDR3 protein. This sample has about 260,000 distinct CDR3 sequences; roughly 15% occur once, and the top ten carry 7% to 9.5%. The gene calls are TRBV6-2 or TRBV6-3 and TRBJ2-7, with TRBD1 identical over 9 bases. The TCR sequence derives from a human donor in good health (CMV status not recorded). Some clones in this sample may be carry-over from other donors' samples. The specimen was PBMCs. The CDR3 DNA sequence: TGTGCCAGCAGGGGGACAGGGTCTTCCTACGAGCAGTACTTC. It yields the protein CASRGTGSSYEQYF.